This is a list of T cell receptor beta chains from one sample in a study of technical replicates of blood from several donors. Here immunoSEQ multiplex PCR was the method, and the copy in TCRdb shows in-frame clones only, minus some. The sample yields tens of thousands of clones, almost 95% seen once. The specimen sequenced was PBMCs. All receptors come from a human donor in good health. Some clones in this sample may be carry-over from other donors' samples. Both conserved end residues are part of each CDR3. D genes are given only for firm matches. Size values are once, few and many counts, or a class for expanded clones, and some rows have none.

>TRBD1|.|TRBV5-1|TRBJ2-2
CASSYGTGRTGELFF
TGCGCCAGCAGCTATGGGACAGGTCGGACCGGGGAGCTGTTTTTT
>.|.|TRBV28|TRBJ1-2
CASSYGRVSLYGYTF
TGTGCCAGCAGTTATGGTCGGGTCTCACTCTATGGCTACACCTTC
>TRBD1|.|TRBV4-3|TRBJ2-7
CASSQDRTGYEQYF
TGCGCCAGCAGCCAAGATCGGACAGGCTACGAGCAGTACTTC
>TRBD1|.|TRBV7-3|TRBJ1-2
CASSLGWDRAYYGYTF
TGTGCCAGCAGCTTAGGGTGGGACAGGGCATACTATGGCTACACCTTC
>.|once|TRBV18|TRBJ1-1
CASSPQSGSTEAFF
TGTGCCAGCTCACCACAGTCGGGGTCCACTGAAGCTTTCTTT
>.|.|TRBV7-8|TRBJ2-1
CASGPLQGVLYNEQFF
TGTGCCAGCGGGCCCCTACAGGGAGTTCTCTACAATGAGCAGTTCTTC
>.|.|TRBV4-1|TRBJ2-2
CASSQTTGYTGELFF
TGCGCCAGCAGCCAGACCACAGGGTACACCGGGGAGCTGTTTTTT
>.|.|TRBV7-9|TRBJ1-2
CASGPLGYGYTF
TGTGCCAGCGGGCCTTTAGGCTATGGCTACACCTTC
>.|.|TRBV6-5|TRBJ1-3
CASRGDRNSGNTIYF
TGTGCCAGCAGGGGTGACAGAAACTCTGGAAACACCATATATTTT
>.|once|TRBV19|TRBJ1-4
CASSMGLATNEKLFF
TGTGCCAGTAGTATGGGGCTAGCAACTAATGAAAAACTGTTTTTT
>.|.|TRBV7-2|TRBJ1-2
CASSLVQGTNYGYTF
TGTGCCAGCAGCTTAGTGCAGGGAACTAACTATGGCTACACCTTC
>TRBD1|.|TRBV4-1|TRBJ1-5
CASSQWVNVGQGGNQPQHF
TGCGCCAGCAGCCAATGGGTTAATGTGGGACAGGGAGGGAATCAGCCCCAGCATTTT
>.|.|TRBV5-1|TRBJ1-3
CASSVGDGNTIYF
TGCGCCAGCAGCGTGGGAGATGGAAACACCATATATTTT
>TRBD2|once|TRBV10-3|TRBJ2-2
CAISGTSSNTGELFF
TGTGCCATCAGTGGGACTAGCTCGAACACCGGGGAGCTGTTTTTT
>.|.|TRBV16|TRBJ1-1
CASSQNAPGAFF
TGTGCCAGCAGCCAAAACGCCCCCGGGGCTTTCTTT
>TRBD2|.|TRBV2|TRBJ2-3
CASRTPGGPGTDTQYF
TGTGCCAGCAGGACCCCGGGGGGGCCGGGCACAGATACGCAGTATTTT
>TRBD2|.|TRBV7-9|TRBJ2-1
CASSPGTSGPEQFF
TGTGCCAGCAGCCCCGGGACTAGCGGGCCAGAGCAGTTCTTC
>.|.|TRBV18|TRBJ1-2
CASSPRRGAENGYTF
TGTGCCAGCTCACCACGAAGGGGCGCTGAGAATGGCTACACCTTC
>TRBD1|.|TRBV5-1|TRBJ2-5
CASSPGQQQETQYF
TGCGCCAGCAGCCCGGGACAGCAGCAAGAGACCCAGTACTTC
>TRBD2|.|TRBV7-2|TRBJ2-7
CASSLLAGAYEQYF
TGTGCCAGCAGCTTACTAGCGGGAGCCTACGAGCAGTACTTC
>TRBD2|few|TRBV9|TRBJ2-5
CASSVAVLAGGETQYF
TGTGCCAGCAGCGTAGCTGTTCTAGCGGGGGGAGAGACCCAGTACTTC
>.|.|TRBV10-3|TRBJ1-1
CAISEPGGPGAEAFF
TGTGCCATCAGTGAGCCGGGGGGGCCGGGGGCTGAAGCTTTCTTT
>TRBD1|.|TRBV5-1|TRBJ1-1
CASSFEGGPEAFF
TGCGCCAGCAGCTTTGAAGGGGGCCCTGAAGCTTTCTTT
>.|once|TRBV7-2|TRBJ2-3
CASSFAGPPGTDTQYF
TGTGCCAGCAGCTTTGCAGGGCCCCCTGGGACAGATACGCAGTATTTT